This T cell receptor beta chain comes out of a study of T-cell reconstitution after alpha-beta-depleted transplantation in children. This clonotype showed up just a few times. The germline gives CDR1 SGHRS, CDR2 YFSETQ. Trimming removed 3 bases from V and 1 base from J; junction bases left unmatched: 3. The CDR3 is 14 residues long. Library preparation (for TCRbeta) was performed with unique molecular identifiers. TCRdb itself ran the PCR reads through MiXCR, one entry per CDR3 protein. The repertoire holds some 500,000 distinct CDR3 sequences, with around 17% as singletons. This TCR was sampled from a human donor who donated a stem cell graft to a child with acute lymphoblastic leukemia. The specimen comprised PBMCs from the stem cell graft donor, sampled from the stem cell graft. The chain is built from TRBV5-1 and TRBJ1-1; 7 nucleotides match TRBD1. Here the CDR3 reads CASSWGQPNTEAFF. CDR3 DNA sequence: TGCGCCAGCAGCTGGGGACAGCCGAACACTGAAGCTTTCTTT.